The sequence of this TCR beta chain was determined in a study of blood T cell repertoires in COVID-19. This CDR3 region has 15 residues. Germline V gene data show CDR1 as MNHEY and CDR2 as SMNVEV (reference sequence). The V segment lost 6 bases and the J segment 4 bases; nucleotides outside the gene matches: 12. Method: immunoSEQ multiplex PCR; TCRdb's copy keeps in-frame clones and lacks some. The data contain 41,000 or so clones, nearly 90% of them singletons. Sequenced input: peripheral blood. The chain recombines TRBV27 with TRBJ2-7; TRBD1 matches at 7 bases. This receptor was identified in a man aged 60 to 75 with acute or convalescent COVID-19. The CDR3 DNA sequence: TGTGCCAGCAGAAACAGGGGACAGCTCCTTTACGAGCAGTACTTC. It is translated as CASRNRGQLLYEQYF.